This T cell receptor (beta chain) was sequenced during a study of CD8 T cells in ankylosing spondylitis. Study-wide results and limits: Several highly homologous variants made up a TCR beta motif, and this motif appeared characteristic of ankylosing spondylitis blood. Several of the motif variants were reported before in synovial fluid and blood from reactive arthritis.

By quantitative 5'-RACE with molecular barcodes, the TCR beta libraries were made. TCRdb redid the calling of the 5' RACE reads with MiXCR, one entry per CDR3 protein. The sample records around 770,000 distinct CDR3 sequences, about 20% being singletons. A few counts support this clonotype. Its cognate antigen is unknown. The CDR3 extends over 13 amino acids. The trim removed 6 bases at V and 14 bases at J, leaving 12 bases unmatched. The V gene is TRBV12-3 or TRBV12-4, the J gene TRBJ1-4; 7 nucleotides line up with TRBD1. The sample was blood, either unsorted or a sorted T cell fraction (not recorded which). This TCR was sampled from a male donor with ankylosing spondylitis. The CDR3 sequence: CASSFTGTVKLFF. CDR3 bases: TGTGCCAGCAGCTTCACCGGGACAGTCAAGCTGTTTTTT.